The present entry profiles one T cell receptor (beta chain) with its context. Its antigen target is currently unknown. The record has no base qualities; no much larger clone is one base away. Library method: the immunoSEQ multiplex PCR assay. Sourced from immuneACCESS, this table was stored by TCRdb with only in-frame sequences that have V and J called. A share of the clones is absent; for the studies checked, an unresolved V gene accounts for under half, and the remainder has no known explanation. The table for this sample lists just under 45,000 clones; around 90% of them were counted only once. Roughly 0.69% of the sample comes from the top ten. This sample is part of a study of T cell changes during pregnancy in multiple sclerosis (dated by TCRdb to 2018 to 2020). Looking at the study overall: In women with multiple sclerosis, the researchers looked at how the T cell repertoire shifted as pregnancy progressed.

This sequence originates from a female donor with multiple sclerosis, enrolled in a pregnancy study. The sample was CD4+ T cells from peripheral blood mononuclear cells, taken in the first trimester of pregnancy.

DNA sequence: TGTGCCAGCAGCACCGGACTAGCGGGAGGTCCCGGTGAGCAGTTCTTC. Its translation reads: CASSTGLAGGPGEQFF. In this chain, TRBV5-4 is recombined with TRBJ2-1; the junction holds 14 bases that match TRBD2. From V the trimming removes 4 bases and from J it removes 9 bases, while the gene matches leave 9 bases of the junction unaccounted for. The germline V gene encodes CDR1 SGHNT and CDR2 YYREEE (reference sequence). The cysteine opens and the phenylalanine closes a CDR3 of 16 amino acids. Only the CDR3 part of the read is kept: 48 bases, read in frame from the first base.